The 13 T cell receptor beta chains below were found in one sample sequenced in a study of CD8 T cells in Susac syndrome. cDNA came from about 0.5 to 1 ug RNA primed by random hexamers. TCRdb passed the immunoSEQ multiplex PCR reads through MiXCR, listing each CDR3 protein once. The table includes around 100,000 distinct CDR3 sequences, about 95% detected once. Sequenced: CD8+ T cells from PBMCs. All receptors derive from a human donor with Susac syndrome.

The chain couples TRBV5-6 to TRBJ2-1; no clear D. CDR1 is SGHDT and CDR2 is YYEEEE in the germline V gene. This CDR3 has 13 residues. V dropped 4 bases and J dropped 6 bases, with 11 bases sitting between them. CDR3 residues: CASSLSPGNEQFF. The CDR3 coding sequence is TGTGCCAGCAGCCTTAGTCCCGGCAATGAGCAGTTCTTC.

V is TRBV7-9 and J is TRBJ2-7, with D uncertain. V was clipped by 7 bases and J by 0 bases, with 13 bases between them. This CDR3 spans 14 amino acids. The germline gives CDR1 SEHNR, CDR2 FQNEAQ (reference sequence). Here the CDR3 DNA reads TGTGCCAGCACCCCTGCGGTGAGCTCCTACGAGCAGTACTTC. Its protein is CASTPAVSSYEQYF.

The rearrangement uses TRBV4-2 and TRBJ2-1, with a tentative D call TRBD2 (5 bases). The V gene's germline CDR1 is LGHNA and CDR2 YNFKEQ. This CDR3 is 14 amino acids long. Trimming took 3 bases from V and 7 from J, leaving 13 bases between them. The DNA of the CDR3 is TGTGCCAGCAGCCAGAAGCGGCTGGGTAATGAGCAGTTCTTC. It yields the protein CASSQKRLGNEQFF.

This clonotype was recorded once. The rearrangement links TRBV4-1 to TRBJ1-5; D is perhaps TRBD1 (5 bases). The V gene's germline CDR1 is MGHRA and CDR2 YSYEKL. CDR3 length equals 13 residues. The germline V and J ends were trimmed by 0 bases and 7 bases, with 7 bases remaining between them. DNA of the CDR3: TGCGCCAGCAGCCAAGAAGGGGAGCAGCCCCAGCATTTT. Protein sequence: CASSQEGEQPQHF.

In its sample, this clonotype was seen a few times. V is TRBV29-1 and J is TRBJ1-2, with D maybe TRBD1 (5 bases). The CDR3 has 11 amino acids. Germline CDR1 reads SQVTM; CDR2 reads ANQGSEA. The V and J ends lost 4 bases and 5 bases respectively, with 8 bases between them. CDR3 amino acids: CSVVTVYGYTF. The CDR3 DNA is TGCAGCGTTGTGACAGTGTATGGCTACACCTTC.

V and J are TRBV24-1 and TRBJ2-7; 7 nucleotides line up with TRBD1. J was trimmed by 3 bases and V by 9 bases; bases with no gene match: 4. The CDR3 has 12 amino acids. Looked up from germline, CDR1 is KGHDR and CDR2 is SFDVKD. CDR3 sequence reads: CATGTGDYEQYF. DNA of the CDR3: TGTGCCACCGGTACAGGGGACTACGAGCAGTACTTC.

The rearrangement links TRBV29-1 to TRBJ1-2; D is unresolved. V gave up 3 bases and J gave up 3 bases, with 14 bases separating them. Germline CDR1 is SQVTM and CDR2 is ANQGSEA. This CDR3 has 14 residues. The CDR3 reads CSVEDGVRYYGYTF. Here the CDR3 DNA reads TGCAGCGTTGAGGATGGCGTCAGGTACTATGGCTACACCTTC.

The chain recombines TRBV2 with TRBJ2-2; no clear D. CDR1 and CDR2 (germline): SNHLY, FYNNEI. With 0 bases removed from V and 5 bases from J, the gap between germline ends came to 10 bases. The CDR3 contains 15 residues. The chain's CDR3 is CASSEAWQTTGELFF. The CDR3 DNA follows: TGTGCCAGCAGTGAAGCATGGCAGACTACCGGGGAGCTGTTTTTT.

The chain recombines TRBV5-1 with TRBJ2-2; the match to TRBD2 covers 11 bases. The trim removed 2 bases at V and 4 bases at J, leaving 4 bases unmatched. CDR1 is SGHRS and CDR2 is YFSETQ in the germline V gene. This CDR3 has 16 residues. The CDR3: CASSLRLAGGTGELFF. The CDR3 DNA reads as TGCGCCAGCAGCTTACGGCTAGCGGGAGGCACCGGGGAGCTGTTTTTT.

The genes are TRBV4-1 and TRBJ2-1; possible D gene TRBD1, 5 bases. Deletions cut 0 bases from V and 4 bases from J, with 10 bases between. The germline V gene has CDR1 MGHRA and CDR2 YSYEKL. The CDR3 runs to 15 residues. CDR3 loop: CASSQERGEYNEQFF. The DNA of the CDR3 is TGCGCCAGCAGCCAAGAAAGGGGCGAATACAATGAGCAGTTCTTC.

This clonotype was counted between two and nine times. The CDR3 protein is CASSLTETQYF. The CDR3 coding sequence is TGTGCCAGCAGCTTAACCGAGACCCAGTACTTC. This rearrangement joins TRBV11-2 to TRBJ2-5; D not resolved. Trimming left V 2 bases short and J 5 bases short, with 3 bases between. Germline V gene data show CDR1 as SGHAT and CDR2 as FQNNGV. The CDR3 has 11 residues. Based on the CDR3 plus reference TRBV11-2 and TRBJ2-5, the full variable domain is EAGVAQSPRYKIIEKRQSVAFWCNPISGHATLYWYQQILGQGPKLLIQFQNNGVVDDSQLPKDRFSAERLKGVDSTLKIQPAKLEDSAVYLCASSLTETQYFGPGTRLLVL.

CDR3 nucleotides: TGCAGTGCTAAGGACAGTTGGTGGACTGAAGCTTTCTTT. This translates into CSAKDSWWTEAFF. This chain uses TRBV20-1 with TRBJ1-1; a weak D match, TRBD1 (6 bases). This CDR3 is built from 13 residues. Trimming left V 4 bases short and J 5 bases short, with 14 bases between. Germline assignment: CDR1 DFQATT and CDR2 SNEGSKA (reference sequence).

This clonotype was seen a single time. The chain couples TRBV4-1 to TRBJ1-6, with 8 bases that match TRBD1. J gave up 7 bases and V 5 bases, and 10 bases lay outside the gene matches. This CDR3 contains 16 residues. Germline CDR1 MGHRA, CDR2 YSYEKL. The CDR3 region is CASSMGGGTGNSPLHF. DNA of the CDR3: TGCGCCAGCAGCATGGGGGGCGGGACAGGCAATTCACCCCTCCACTTT.